This TCR beta chain was sequenced in a study of T cell repertoires in cytomegalovirus infection. Study in general: Public signatures in TCR beta pointed to CMV infection and matching HLA type.

A remark on this clonotype: What it recognizes is unknown.

CDR1 LNHDA and CDR2 SQIVND come from the germline V gene (reference sequence). The CDR3 covers 14 residues. Trimming left V 2 bases short and J 0 bases short, with 5 bases between. The study's findings and limits: Predominance within the ex vivo response was attributable to HLA-C-restricted CMV-specific TCR beta clonotypes. Accumulated public TCR beta family frequency recognized individuals carrying CMV together with the relevant HLA.

TCRdb re-called the reads with MiXCR, one entry per CDR3 protein. The sample includes 80,000 or so distinct CDR3 sequences, around 42% of them seen just once. The TCR was taken from a human donor in good health (CMV status not recorded). Some clones in this sample may be carry-over from other donors' samples. The rearrangement links TRBV19 to TRBJ2-1; D remains unclear. The sample in question was CD8+ T cells from cultured PBMCs, obtained from culture after CMV antigen stimulation. CDR3 amino acids: CASSITVSYNEQFF. As DNA, the CDR3 is TGTGCCAGTAGTATAACAGTCTCCTACAATGAGCAGTTCTTC. The variable domain in full, completed from reference TRBV19 and TRBJ2-1, reads DGGITQSPKYLFRKEGQNVTLSCEQNLNHDAMYWYRQDPGQGLRLIYYSQIVNDFQKGDIAEGYSVSREKKESFPLTVTSAQKNPTAFYLCASSITVSYNEQFFGPGTRLTVL.